This TCR beta chain was observed in a study of shared clonotypes between healthy human individuals. Findings and caveats of the study: Only blood was sampled; tissue repertoires likely differ. Clonotype sharing levels among donors were expected to vary with sequencing depth.

V lost 1 base and J lost 1, with 17 bases in between. Germline lookup yields CDR1 MGHRA and CDR2 YSYEKL. The CDR3 spans 17 residues. Comment on this clone: Its antigen is not identified.

Per sorted-subset replicate PCR, input was approximately 180 ng DNA, representing tens of thousands of T cell genomes. Sequenced by immunoSEQ multiplex PCR; TCRdb stores in-frame clones only, minus some. The sample lists about 700,000 clones, around 67% occurring once. The sequence was collected from a woman aged 25 to 39 in good health. Material for sequencing was memory CD4+ T cells sorted from blood. Subset denoted: CD45RA-negative fraction. This chain links TRBV4-1 with TRBJ2-7; D remains unclear. The CDR3 sequence: CASSQGTVRSTSYEQYF. The CDR3 DNA is TGCGCCAGCAGCCAAGGAACGGTACGGAGCACATCCTACGAGCAGTACTTC.